A single sample gave rise to the 15 T cell receptor beta chains below, sequenced in a study of PD-1 blockade in classical Hodgkin lymphoma. Clones were sequenced by immunoSEQ multiplex PCR, and TCRdb holds only the in-frame ones, with some missing. The table includes more than 70,000 clones, nearly 95% detected once. Every patient experienced relapse after autologous stem cell transplantation, and brentuximab vedotin exposure varied. The source material was peripheral blood mononuclear cells (PBMCs), sampled before the second cycle of nivolumab. All receptors derive from a human donor with classical Hodgkin lymphoma.

The chain joins TRBV30 to TRBJ1-2, with D perhaps matching TRBD1 (5 bases). The CDR3 contains 14 residues. V was shortened by 0 bases and J by 5 bases, with 13 bases between the two germline ends. Germline V gene sequence: CDR1 GTSNPN, CDR2 SVGIG (reference sequence). The CDR3 DNA sequence: TGTGCCTGGAGTGTTGACAGTCCCTTATATGGCTACACCTTC. Amino acid sequence: CAWSVDSPLYGYTF.

The chain uses TRBV2 and TRBJ1-1; weak D call: TRBD1 (5 bases). The CDR3 runs 13 residues. The germline V gene has CDR1 SNHLY and CDR2 FYNNEI. Here the CDR3 reads CDTSRQGLSEAFF. As DNA, the CDR3 is TGTGACACCTCGAGGCAGGGCTTATCTGAAGCTTTCTTT.

V is TRBV30 and J is TRBJ2-7; a weak D match, TRBD1 (5 bases). Trimming took 0 bases from V and 4 from J, leaving 10 bases between them. Germline assignment: CDR1 GTSNPN and CDR2 SVGIG (reference sequence). The CDR3 spans 13 residues. The CDR3 spells CAWSVGVLYEQYF. The CDR3 nucleotides read TGTGCCTGGAGTGTAGGGGTTCTATACGAGCAGTACTTC.

The chain uses TRBV2 and TRBJ1-1; D gene ambiguous. The ends were cut back, 4 bases at V and 0 bases at J, with 6 bases in the middle. The CDR3 runs to 13 residues. Germline-derived CDR1 and CDR2 are SNHLY and FYNNEI. The CDR3 protein is CASSGSVNTEAFF. The CDR3 region has the DNA TGTGCCAGCAGTGGGTCGGTGAACACTGAAGCTTTCTTT.

The chain is built from TRBV28 and TRBJ2-7; D tentatively reads TRBD1 or TRBD2 (5 bases each). The germline gives CDR1 MDHEN, CDR2 SYDVKM. V lost 6 bases, J lost 7 bases, and 22 bases lay in between. This CDR3 is 15 amino acids long. The CDR3 protein is CASSPGRTLPREQYF. The CDR3 nucleotides are TGTGCCAGCAGCCCGGGACGGACCCTTCCTCGAGAGCAGTACTTC.

The CDR3 nucleotides are TGTGCCAGCAGCTTAGGCGGGTATGAAAAACTGTTTTTT. Its translation is CASSLGGYEKLFF. This sequence joins TRBV7-9 and TRBJ1-4; D gene ambiguous. The CDR3 spans 13 residues. V was trimmed by 1 base and J by 6 bases, leaving 6 bases between them. CDR1 SEHNR and CDR2 FQNEAQ come from the germline V gene (reference sequence).

The chain uses TRBV25-1 and TRBJ1-2, with TRBD1 as a possible D gene (5 bases). The CDR3 spans 14 residues. Trimming removed 6 bases from V and 7 bases from J, with 18 bases in between. The germline V gene encodes CDR1 MGHDK and CDR2 SYGVNS. CDR3 loop: CASSGFKGPGGYTF. The CDR3 DNA sequence: TGTGCCAGCAGCGGCTTTAAGGGGCCAGGTGGCTACACCTTC.

V gene TRBV28 combines with J gene TRBJ1-2; D is possibly TRBD1 (6 bases). The CDR3 is made up of 16 amino acids. Trimming shortened V by 6 bases and J by 2 bases, and 19 bases separated the two germline ends. Germline lookup yields CDR1 MDHEN and CDR2 SYDVKM. The CDR3 coding sequence is TGTGCCAGCAGCCCTTGGAGGGGGACCCCGAACTATGGCTACACCTTC. Protein: CASSPWRGTPNYGYTF.

V gene TRBV5-8 combines with J gene TRBJ2-1; D is perhaps TRBD1 (7 bases). Trimming took off 4 bases at V and 4 bases at J, with 15 bases between the two ends. Germline V lookup: CDR1 SGHTS, CDR2 YDEGEE. This CDR3 has 15 residues. In nucleotides, the CDR3 is TGTGCCAGCAGCCCGGAGGGACAGCCATACAATGAGCAGTTCTTC. Translating it yields CASSPEGQPYNEQFF.

V usage is TRBV30 and J usage is TRBJ2-5; D unclear. The length of the CDR3 is 13 residues. Trimming shortened V by 4 bases and J by 5 bases, and 14 bases separated the two germline ends. Germline V CDR1 and CDR2: GTSNPN, SVGIG (reference sequence). The CDR3 bases are TGTGCCTGGATACCGTTTAGCAGGGAGACCCAGTACTTC. Its protein product is CAWIPFSRETQYF. Looking up the rest from reference TRBV30 and TRBJ2-5 gives the full variable domain: SQTIHQWPATLVQPVGSPLSLECTVEGTSNPNLYWYRQAAGRGLQLLFYSVGIGQISSEVPQNLSASRPQDRQFILSSKKLLLSDSGFYLCAWIPFSRETQYFGPGTRLLVL.

V usage is TRBV2 and J usage is TRBJ2-5; perhaps TRBD2 as D (6 bases). The CDR3 has 13 residues. Germline CDR1 SNHLY, CDR2 FYNNEI. Trimming stripped 6 bases from V and 1 base from J, with 9 bases between. CDR3 coding DNA: TGTGCCAGCAGGAGGGAGGTCCAAGAGACCCAGTACTTC. Its translation is CASRREVQETQYF.

The rearrangement links TRBV9 to TRBJ2-5, with 13 bases lining up with TRBD2. The CDR3 sequence is 15 residues long. Per the germline V gene, CDR1 is SGDLS and CDR2 is YYNGEE. V gave up 4 bases and J gave up 5 bases; unmatched junction bases: 5. For the CDR3, the DNA is TGTGCCAGCAGCCCTCGGACTAGCGGGAGCGAGACCCAGTACTTC. This encodes CASSPRTSGSETQYF. Together with reference TRBV9 and TRBJ2-5, the CDR3 gives the full variable domain: DSGVTQTPKHLITATGQRVTLRCSPRSGDLSVYWYQQSLDQGLQFLIQYYNGEERAKGNILERFSAQQFPDLHSELNLSSLELGDSALYFCASSPRTSGSETQYFGPGTRLLVL.

The rearrangement links TRBV28 to TRBJ2-5, with D possibly TRBD1 on 6 matching bases. V was clipped by 3 bases and J by 4 bases, with 12 bases between them. The CDR3 extends over 14 amino acids. Germline V gives CDR1 MDHEN, CDR2 SYDVKM. The CDR3 nucleotides read TGTGCCAGCAGTTTTCCCCAGGGGAGAGAGACCCAGTACTTC. Protein product: CASSFPQGRETQYF.

The gene calls are TRBV10-2 and TRBJ2-1, with 10 bases aligning to TRBD2. The CDR3 runs 15 residues. Germline loops: CDR1 WSHSY, CDR2 SAAADI. V lost 9 bases, J lost 2 bases, and 7 bases stayed unmatched. CDR3 nucleotide sequence: TGCGCCAGTAACCCAGCGGGAGGGCCCTACAATGAGCAGTTCTTC. Translated: CASNPAGGPYNEQFF.

The V call is TRBV5-6, the J call TRBJ2-5; tentatively, D is TRBD1 or TRBD2 (5 bases each). The end of the DNA aligns better with TRBJ2-7, so the J call may be wrong. The CDR3 is made up of 16 amino acids. Germline-derived CDR1 and CDR2 are SGHDT and YYEEEE. The CDR3 is CASSLALRDPTYEQYF. The CDR3 DNA sequence: TGTGCCAGCAGCTTGGCCCTCAGGGACCCCACCTACGAGCAGTACTTC.